The clone carrying this T cell receptor (beta chain) was counted many times. These data are taken from a study of neurological immune-mediated disorders. TCRdb independently ran MiXCR on the 5' RACE reads; one entry per CDR3 protein. The repertoire holds around 17,000 distinct CDR3 sequences, with approximately 3.7% as singletons. The CDR3 has 19 residues. CDR1 and CDR2 (germline): MNHEY, SVGEGT. The ends were cut back, 6 bases at V and 5 bases at J, with 29 bases in the middle. This TCR was recovered from a woman aged 40 to 55 in good health. The sequenced sample consisted of CD8+ T cells from blood. J is TRBJ1-5 and V is TRBV6-2 or TRBV6-3, with D maybe TRBD1 (5 bases). CDR3 residues: CASSNLGALEAVYDQPQHF. The DNA for the CDR3 is TGTGCCAGCAGCAATCTCGGGGCCCTGGAGGCTGTGTACGATCAGCCCCAGCATTTT.